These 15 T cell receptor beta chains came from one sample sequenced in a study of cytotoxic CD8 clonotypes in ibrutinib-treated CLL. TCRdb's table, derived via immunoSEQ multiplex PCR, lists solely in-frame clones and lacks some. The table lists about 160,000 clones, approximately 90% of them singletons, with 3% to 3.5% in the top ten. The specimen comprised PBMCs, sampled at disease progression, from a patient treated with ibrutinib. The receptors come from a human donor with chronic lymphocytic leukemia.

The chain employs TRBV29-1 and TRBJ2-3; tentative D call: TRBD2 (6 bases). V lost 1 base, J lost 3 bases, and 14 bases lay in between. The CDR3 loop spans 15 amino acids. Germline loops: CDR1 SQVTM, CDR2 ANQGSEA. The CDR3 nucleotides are TGCAGCGTTGAAGCCCCAGCGGGTCTGACAGATACGCAGTATTTT. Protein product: CSVEAPAGLTDTQYF.

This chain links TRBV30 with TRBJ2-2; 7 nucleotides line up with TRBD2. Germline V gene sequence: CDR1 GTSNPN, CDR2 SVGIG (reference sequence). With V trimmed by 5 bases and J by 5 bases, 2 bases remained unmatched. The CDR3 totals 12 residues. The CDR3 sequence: CAWRGDTGELFF. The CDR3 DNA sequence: TGTGCCTGGCGGGGGGATACCGGGGAGCTGTTTTTT.

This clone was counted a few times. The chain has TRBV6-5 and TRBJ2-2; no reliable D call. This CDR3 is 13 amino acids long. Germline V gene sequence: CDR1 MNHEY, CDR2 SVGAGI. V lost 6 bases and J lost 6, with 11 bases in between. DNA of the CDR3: TGTGCCAGCAGCCGCCTGGAATCCGGGGAGCTGTTTTTT. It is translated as CASSRLESGELFF.

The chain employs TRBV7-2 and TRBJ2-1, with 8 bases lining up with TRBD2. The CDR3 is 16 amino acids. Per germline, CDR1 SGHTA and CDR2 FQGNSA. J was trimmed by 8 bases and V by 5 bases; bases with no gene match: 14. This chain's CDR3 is CASSLDGRAIVDEQFF. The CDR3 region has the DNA TGTGCCAGCAGCCTAGACGGGAGGGCCATCGTCGATGAGCAGTTCTTC.

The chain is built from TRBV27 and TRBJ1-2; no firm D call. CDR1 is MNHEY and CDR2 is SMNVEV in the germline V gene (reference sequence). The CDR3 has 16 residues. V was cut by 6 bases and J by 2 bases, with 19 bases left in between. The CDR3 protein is CASRTKGGPKNYGYTF. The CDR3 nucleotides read TGTGCCAGCAGGACGAAGGGCGGACCCAAAAACTATGGCTACACCTTC.

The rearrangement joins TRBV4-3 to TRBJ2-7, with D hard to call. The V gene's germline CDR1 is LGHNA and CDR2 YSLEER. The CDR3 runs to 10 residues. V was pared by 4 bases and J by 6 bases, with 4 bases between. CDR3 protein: CASSPFEQYF. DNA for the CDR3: TGCGCCAGCAGCCCATTCGAGCAGTACTTC.

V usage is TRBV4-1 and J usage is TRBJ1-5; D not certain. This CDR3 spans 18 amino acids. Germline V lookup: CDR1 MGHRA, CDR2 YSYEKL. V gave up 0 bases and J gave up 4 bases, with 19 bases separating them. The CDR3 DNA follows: TGCGCCAGCAGCCAAGATCGTAGTAACCGGTGGAGGAATCAGCCCCAGCATTTT. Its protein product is CASSQDRSNRWRNQPQHF.

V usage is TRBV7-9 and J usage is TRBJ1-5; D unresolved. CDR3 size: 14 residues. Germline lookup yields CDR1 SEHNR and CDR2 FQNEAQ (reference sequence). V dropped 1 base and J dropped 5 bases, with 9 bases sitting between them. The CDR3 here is CASSLVGVDQPQHF. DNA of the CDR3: TGTGCCAGCAGCTTAGTAGGAGTAGATCAGCCCCAGCATTTT.

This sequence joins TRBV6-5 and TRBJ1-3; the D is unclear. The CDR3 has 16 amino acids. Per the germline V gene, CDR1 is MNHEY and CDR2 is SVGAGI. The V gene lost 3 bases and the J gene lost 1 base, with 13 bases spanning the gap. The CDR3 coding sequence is TGTGCCAGCAGTTATCCCGTAGACTTATCTGGAAACACCATATATTTT. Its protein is CASSYPVDLSGNTIYF.

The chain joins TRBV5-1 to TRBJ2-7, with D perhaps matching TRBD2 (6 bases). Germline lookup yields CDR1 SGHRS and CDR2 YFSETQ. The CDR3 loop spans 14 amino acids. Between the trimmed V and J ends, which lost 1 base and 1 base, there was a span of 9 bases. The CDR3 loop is CASSLWGGSYEQYF. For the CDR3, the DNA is TGCGCCAGCAGCTTGTGGGGAGGATCCTACGAGCAGTACTTC.

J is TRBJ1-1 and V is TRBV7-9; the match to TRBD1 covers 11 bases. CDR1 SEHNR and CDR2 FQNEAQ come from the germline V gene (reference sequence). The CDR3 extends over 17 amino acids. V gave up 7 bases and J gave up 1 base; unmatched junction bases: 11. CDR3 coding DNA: TGTGCCAGCACCCCTTCGGGACAGGGGGTGACGAACACTGAAGCTTTCTTT. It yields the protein CASTPSGQGVTNTEAFF. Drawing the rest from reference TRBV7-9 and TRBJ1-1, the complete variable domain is DTGVSQNPRHKITKRGQNVTFRCDPISEHNRLYWYRQTLGQGPEFLTYFQNEAQLEKSRLLSDRFSAERPKGSFSTLEIQRTEQGDSAMYLCASTPSGQGVTNTEAFFGQGTRLTVV.

CDR3: CASSAEPQTVGYGYTF. DNA of the CDR3: TGTGCCAGCAGCGCAGAACCACAGACAGTGGGCTATGGCTACACCTTC. The rearrangement uses TRBV9 and TRBJ1-2; a possible D gene is TRBD1 (5 bases). CDR1 is SGDLS and CDR2 is YYNGEE in the germline V gene. CDR3 length: 16 amino acids. Trimming pared 3 bases from V and 4 bases from J, leaving 19 bases between. Supplemented by reference TRBV9 and TRBJ1-2, the full variable domain reads DSGVTQTPKHLITATGQRVTLRCSPRSGDLSVYWYQQSLDQGLQFLIQYYNGEERAKGNILERFSAQQFPDLHSELNLSSLELGDSALYFCASSAEPQTVGYGYTFGSGTRLTVV.

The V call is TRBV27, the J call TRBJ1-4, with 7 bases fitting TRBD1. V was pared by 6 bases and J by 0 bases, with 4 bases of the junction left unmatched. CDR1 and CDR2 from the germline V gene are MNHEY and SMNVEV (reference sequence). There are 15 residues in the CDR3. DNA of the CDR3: TGTGCCAGCAGCCGCCAGGGGGCAACTAATGAAAAACTGTTTTTT. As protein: CASSRQGATNEKLFF.

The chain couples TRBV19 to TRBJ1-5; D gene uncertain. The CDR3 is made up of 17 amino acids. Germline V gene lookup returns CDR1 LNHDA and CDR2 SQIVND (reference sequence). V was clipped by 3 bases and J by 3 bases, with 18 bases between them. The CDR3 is CASSISASSEINQPQHF. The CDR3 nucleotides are TGTGCCAGTAGTATCTCAGCGTCCAGCGAAATCAATCAGCCCCAGCATTTT. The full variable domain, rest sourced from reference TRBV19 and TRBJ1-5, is DGGITQSPKYLFRKEGQNVTLSCEQNLNHDAMYWYRQDPGQGLRLIYYSQIVNDFQKGDIAEGYSVSREKKESFPLTVTSAQKNPTAFYLCASSISASSEINQPQHFGDGTRLSIL.

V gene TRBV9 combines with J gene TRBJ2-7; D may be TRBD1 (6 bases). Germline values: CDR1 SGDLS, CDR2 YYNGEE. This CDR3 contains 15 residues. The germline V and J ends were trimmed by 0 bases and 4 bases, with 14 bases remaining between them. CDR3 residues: CASSVEQGSPYEQYF. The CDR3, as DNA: TGTGCCAGCAGCGTAGAACAGGGTTCTCCTTACGAGCAGTACTTC.